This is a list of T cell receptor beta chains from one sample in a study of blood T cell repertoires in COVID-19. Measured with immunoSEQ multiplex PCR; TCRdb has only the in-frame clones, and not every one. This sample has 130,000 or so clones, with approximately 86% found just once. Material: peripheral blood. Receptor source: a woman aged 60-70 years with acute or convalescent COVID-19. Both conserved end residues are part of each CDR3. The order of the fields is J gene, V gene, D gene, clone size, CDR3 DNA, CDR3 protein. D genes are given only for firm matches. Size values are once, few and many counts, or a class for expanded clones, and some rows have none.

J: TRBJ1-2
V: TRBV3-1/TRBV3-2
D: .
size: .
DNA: TGTGCCAGCAGCCTCGGACTAGGTAGCTATGGCTACACCTTC
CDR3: CASSLGLGSYGYTF

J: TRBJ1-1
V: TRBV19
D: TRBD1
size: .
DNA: TGTGCCAGCAGAGGGACAGTTGAAGCTTTCTTT
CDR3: CASRGTVEAFF

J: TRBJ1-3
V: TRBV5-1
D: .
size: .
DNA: TGCGCCAGCAGCCCGCCGGAGGGATCCTCTGGAAACACCATATATTTT
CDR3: CASSPPEGSSGNTIYF

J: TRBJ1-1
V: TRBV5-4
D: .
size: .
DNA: TGTGCCAGCAGCTCGACCGGGGGGAGACAAAACACTGAAGCTTTCTTT
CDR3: CASSSTGGRQNTEAFF

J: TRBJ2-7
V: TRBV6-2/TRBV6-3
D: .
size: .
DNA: TGTGCCAGCAGTCGCGACAGGACCTTATCCGAGCAGTACTTC
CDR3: CASSRDRTLSEQYF

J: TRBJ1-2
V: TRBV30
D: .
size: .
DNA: TGTGCCTGGAGCGGAGGGGACTATGGCTACACCTTC
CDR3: CAWSGGDYGYTF

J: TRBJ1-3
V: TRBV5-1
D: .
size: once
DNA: TGCGCCAGCAGCTTGGGGGCAACAAACTCTGGAAACACCATATATTTT
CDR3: CASSLGATNSGNTIYF

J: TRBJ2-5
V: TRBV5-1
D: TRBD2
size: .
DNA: TGCGCCAGCAGCCCGGGACTAGGGGGGGAGACCCAGTACTTC
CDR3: CASSPGLGGETQYF

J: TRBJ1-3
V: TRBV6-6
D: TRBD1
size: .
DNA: TGTGCCAGCAGCCCGACAGGGATCGGAAACACCATATATTTT
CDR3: CASSPTGIGNTIYF

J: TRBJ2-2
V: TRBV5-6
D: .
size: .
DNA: TGTGCCAGCAGCTCCCTAGGGGTGGGCACCGGGGAGCTGTTTTTT
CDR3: CASSSLGVGTGELFF

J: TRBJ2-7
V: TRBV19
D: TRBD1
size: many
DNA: TGTGCCAGTAGTGAGGGGACAGTAATGAACGAGCAGTACTTC
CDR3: CASSEGTVMNEQYF

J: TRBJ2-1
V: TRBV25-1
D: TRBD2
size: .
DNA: TGTGCCAGCAGTGAATCGGGACTAGCGTCAAATGAGCAGTTCTTC
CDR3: CASSESGLASNEQFF

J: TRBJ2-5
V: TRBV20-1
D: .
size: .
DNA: TGCAGTGCCCTGAAGCGGGAGACCCAGTACTTC
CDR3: CSALKRETQYF

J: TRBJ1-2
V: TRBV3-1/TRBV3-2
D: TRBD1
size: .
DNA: TGTGCCAGCAGCCCCGACCGGGACAGAGTCTATGGCTACACCTTC
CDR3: CASSPDRDRVYGYTF

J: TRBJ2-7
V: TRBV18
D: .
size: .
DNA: TGTGCCAGCTCACGTACTCAGGGGACCGAGCAGTACTTC
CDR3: CASSRTQGTEQYF

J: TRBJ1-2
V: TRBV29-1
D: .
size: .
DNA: TGCAGCGTTGACAGTGGCTACACCTTC
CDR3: CSVDSGYTF

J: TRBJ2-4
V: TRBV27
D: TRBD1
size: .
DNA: TGTGCCAGCAGTTCATATTCCGGGACAGGCCTAAGGGGAAACATTCAGTACTTC
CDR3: CASSSYSGTGLRGNIQYF

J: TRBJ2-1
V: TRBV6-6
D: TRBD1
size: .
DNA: TGTGCCAGCAGTTATTCCCCGACAGGGGGCCGCAATGAGCAGTTCTTC
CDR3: CASSYSPTGGRNEQFF

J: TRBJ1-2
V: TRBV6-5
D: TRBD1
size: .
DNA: TGTGCCAGCAGCAGACAGGGAGCGGTGGATGGCTACACCTTC
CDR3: CASSRQGAVDGYTF

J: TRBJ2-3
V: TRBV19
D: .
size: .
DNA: TGTGCCAGTAGCTGGCGTCAAGCGGGTAACGTGGATACGCAGTATTTT
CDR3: CASSWRQAGNVDTQYF

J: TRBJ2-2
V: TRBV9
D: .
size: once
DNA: TGTGCCAGCAGCGTAGTAGAGACTACATACACCGGGGAGCTGTTTTTT
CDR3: CASSVVETTYTGELFF

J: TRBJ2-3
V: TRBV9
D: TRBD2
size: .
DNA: TGTGCCAGCAGCGTCTCAGCGGGGGGCACAGATACGCAGTATTTT
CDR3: CASSVSAGGTDTQYF

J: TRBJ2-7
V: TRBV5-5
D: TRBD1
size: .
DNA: TGTGCCAGCAGCTCGTCCGCTGGGACAGTCTCCTACGAGCAGTACTTC
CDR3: CASSSSAGTVSYEQYF

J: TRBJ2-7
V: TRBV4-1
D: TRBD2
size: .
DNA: TGCGCCAGCAGCCATAGCGGGCGTCCCTACGAGCAGTACTTC
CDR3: CASSHSGRPYEQYF

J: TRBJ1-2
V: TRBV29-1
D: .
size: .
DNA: TGCAGCGTTTCACAGGGACAATATGGCTACACCTTC
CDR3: CSVSQGQYGYTF

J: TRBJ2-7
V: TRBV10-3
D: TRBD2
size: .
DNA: TGTGCCATCAGAATGGCGGGGGGGGTCTCCTACGAGCAGTACTTC
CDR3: CAIRMAGGVSYEQYF

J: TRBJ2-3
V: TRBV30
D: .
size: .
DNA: TGTGCCTGGAGTGTACGCCTAGGAAAACTTGGTAGCACAGATACGCAGTATTTT
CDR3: CAWSVRLGKLGSTDTQYF

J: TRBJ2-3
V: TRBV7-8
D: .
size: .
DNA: TGTGCCAGCAGTTCCAGCGGTTCTAGCACAGATACGCAGTATTTT
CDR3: CASSSSGSSTDTQYF

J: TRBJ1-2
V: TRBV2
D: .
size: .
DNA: TGTGCCACTTCAGGTGGCGGGGCCTATGGCTACACCTTC
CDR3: CATSGGGAYGYTF

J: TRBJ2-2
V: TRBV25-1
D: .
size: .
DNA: TGTGCCAGCAGTGAATTATGGGGGACAAACACCGGGGAGCTGTTTTTT
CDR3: CASSELWGTNTGELFF

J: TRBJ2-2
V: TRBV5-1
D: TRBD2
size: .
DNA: TGCGCCAGCGGACCTAGCGGGGGAGCGCCCACCGGGGAGCTGTTTTTT
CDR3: CASGPSGGAPTGELFF

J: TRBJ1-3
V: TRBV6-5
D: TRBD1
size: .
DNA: TGTGCCAGCAGTTCGACAGGGGGCTCTGGAAACACCATATATTTT
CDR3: CASSSTGGSGNTIYF

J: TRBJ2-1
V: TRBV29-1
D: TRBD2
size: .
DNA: TGCAGCGTTGATCCTAGCGGGTCTTACAATGAGCAGTTCTTC
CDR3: CSVDPSGSYNEQFF

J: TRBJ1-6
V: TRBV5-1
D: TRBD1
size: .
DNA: TGCGCCAGCAGCTCGACAGGGGCGTTTTTTAATTCACCCCTCCACTTT
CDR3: CASSSTGAFFNSPLHF

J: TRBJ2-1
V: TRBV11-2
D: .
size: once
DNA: TGTGCCAGCAGCTCAGGCTGGGGACACAGCCATCCCTACAATGAGCAGTTCTTC
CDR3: CASSSGWGHSHPYNEQFF

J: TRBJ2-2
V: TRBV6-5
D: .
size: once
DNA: TGTGCCAGCAGTTACCAGAGGGCGGTAGGGACCGGGGAGCTGTTTTTT
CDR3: CASSYQRAVGTGELFF

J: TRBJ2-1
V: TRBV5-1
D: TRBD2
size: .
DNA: TGCGCCAGCAGCTTGTTTGGCGGGGGGGCCTACAATGAGCAGTTCTTC
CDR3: CASSLFGGGAYNEQFF

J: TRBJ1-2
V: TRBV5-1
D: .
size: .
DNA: TGCGCCAGCAGCCCCAGAGGGAACTATGGCTACACCTTC
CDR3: CASSPRGNYGYTF

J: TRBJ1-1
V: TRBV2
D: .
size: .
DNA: TGTGCCAGCAGTAGAGAGGGTGCTTTCTTT
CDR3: CASSREGAFF

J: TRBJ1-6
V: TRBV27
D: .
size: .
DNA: TGTGCCAGCAGTTTAGACGTCTCCGGGCCAGGGATTAATTCACCCCTCCACTTT
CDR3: CASSLDVSGPGINSPLHF

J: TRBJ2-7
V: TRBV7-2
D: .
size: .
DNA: TGTGCCAGCAGCTTCAACCGCCAGGCCTACGAGCAGTACTTC
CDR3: CASSFNRQAYEQYF

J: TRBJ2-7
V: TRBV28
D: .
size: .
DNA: TGTGCCAGCAGTTGGACAGAAGCCGAGCAGTACTTC
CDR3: CASSWTEAEQYF

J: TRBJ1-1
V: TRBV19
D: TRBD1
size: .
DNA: TGTGCCAGTAGTATAGATGGGACAGCTGTCCGTGAAGCTTTCTTT
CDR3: CASSIDGTAVREAFF

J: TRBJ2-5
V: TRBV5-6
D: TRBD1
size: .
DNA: TGTGCCAGCAGCTTCTTGACAGGGGAATCTATTCAAGAGACCCAGTACTTC
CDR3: CASSFLTGESIQETQYF

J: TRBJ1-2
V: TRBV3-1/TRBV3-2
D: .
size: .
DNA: TGTGCCAGCAGCAGGACAGAGGGCAGCTATGGCTACACCTTC
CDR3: CASSRTEGSYGYTF

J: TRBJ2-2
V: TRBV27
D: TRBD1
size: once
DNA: TGTGCCAGTACCCCGGCAGGGGGATTTACCGGGGAGCTGTTTTTT
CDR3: CASTPAGGFTGELFF

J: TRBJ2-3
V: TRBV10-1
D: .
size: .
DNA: TGCGCCAGCAGTGATCCTAGCACAGATACGCAGTATTTT
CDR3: CASSDPSTDTQYF

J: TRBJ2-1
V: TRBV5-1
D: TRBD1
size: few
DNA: TGCGCCAGCAGCACGGGACAGGGTCCGTACAATGAGCAGTTCTTC
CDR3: CASSTGQGPYNEQFF

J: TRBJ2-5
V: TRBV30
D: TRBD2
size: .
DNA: TGTGCCTGGAGTGGACTAGCAGGCCCCCAAGAGACCCAGTACTTC
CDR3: CAWSGLAGPQETQYF

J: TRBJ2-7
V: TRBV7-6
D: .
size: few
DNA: TGTGCCAGCAGCTTAGCCCATGGAGTGTCCTACGAGCAGTACTTC
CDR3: CASSLAHGVSYEQYF

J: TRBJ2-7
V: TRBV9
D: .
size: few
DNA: TGTGCCAGCAGCGTAGTCGAGGGTCGGGAGCAGTACTTC
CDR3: CASSVVEGREQYF